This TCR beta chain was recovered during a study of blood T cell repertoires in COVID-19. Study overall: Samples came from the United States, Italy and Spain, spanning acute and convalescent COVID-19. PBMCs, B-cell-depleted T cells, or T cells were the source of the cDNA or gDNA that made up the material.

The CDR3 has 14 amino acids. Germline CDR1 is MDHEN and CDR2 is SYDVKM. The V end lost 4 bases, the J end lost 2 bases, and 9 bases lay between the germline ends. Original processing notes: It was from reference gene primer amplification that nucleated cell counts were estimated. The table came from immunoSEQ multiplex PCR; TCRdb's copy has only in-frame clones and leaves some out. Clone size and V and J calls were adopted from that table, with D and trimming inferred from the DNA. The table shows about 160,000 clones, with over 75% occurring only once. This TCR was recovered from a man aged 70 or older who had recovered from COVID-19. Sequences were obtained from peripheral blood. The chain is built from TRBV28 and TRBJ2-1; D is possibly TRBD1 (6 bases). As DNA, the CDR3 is TGTGCCAGCAGTTCGGCAGGGGCCTACAATGAGCAGTTCTTC. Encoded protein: CASSSAGAYNEQFF. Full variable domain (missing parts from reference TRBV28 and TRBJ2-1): DVKVTQSSRYLVKRTGEKVFLECVQDMDHENMFWYRQDPGLGLRLIYFSYDVKMKEKGDIPEGYSVSREKKERFSLILESASTNQTSMYLCASSSAGAYNEQFFGPGTRLTVL.